These T cell receptor beta chains were read from a single sample in a study of blood T cell repertoires in COVID-19. Generated by immunoSEQ multiplex PCR, the TCRdb table keeps only in-frame clones and is missing some. Of about 190,000 clones listed, 70% to 85% are singletons. The sequencing sample was made of peripheral blood. The receptors here all came from a man aged 50 to 60 who had recovered from COVID-19. CDR3s include the opening cysteine and the closing phenylalanine or tryptophan. The D gene is left open where the match is weak. Clone size is given for some rows only: seen once, a few or many times, or a class if the clone is expanded.

clone size	D gene	V gene	J gene	CDR3 DNA	CDR3 protein
NA	TRBD1	TRBV9	TRBJ2-3	TGTGCCAGCAGCACCTCCCGGGACAGTGGCACAGATACGCAGTATTTT	CASSTSRDSGTDTQYF
NA	TRBD1	TRBV27	TRBJ1-2	TGTGCCAGCAGTCGGGACAGGGGGCAAGGCGGCTACACCTTC	CASSRDRGQGGYTF
few	NA	TRBV20-1	TRBJ1-2	TGCAGTGCTAGTGACGGAGCGGGGCGGAACTATGGCTACACCTTC	CSASDGAGRNYGYTF
NA	TRBD1	TRBV19	TRBJ1-1	TGTGCCAGTAGTATCCTAACAGGGGGCTCGTCTGAAGCTTTCTTT	CASSILTGGSSEAFF
once	NA	TRBV20-1	TRBJ2-2	TGCAGTGCTAGTAGCGGGAACACCGGGGAGCTGTTTTTT	CSASSGNTGELFF
once	NA	TRBV2	TRBJ1-3	TGTGCCAGCAAGCAAGAAAACAGATTCTCTGGAAACACCATATATTTT	CASKQENRFSGNTIYF
NA	NA	TRBV21-1	TRBJ2-2	TGTGCCAGCAGCAAAGAGGGGGGGCCGGACACCGGGGAGCTGTTTTTT	CASSKEGGPDTGELFF
NA	NA	TRBV6-5	TRBJ2-7	TGTGCCAGCATCGGCAGACAGGACTACGAGCAGTACTTC	CASIGRQDYEQYF
NA	TRBD1	TRBV6-1	TRBJ2-3	TGTGCCAGCAGTGATGTGGCAGGGGGCTTCACAGATACGCAGTATTTT	CASSDVAGGFTDTQYF
NA	NA	TRBV19	TRBJ2-7	TGTGCCAGTAGTCCTGTCTTCCTAGGCTACGAGCAGTACTTC	CASSPVFLGYEQYF
few	TRBD2	TRBV7-2	TRBJ2-2	TGTGCCAGCAGCCAACTAGCGGGAGCGGGGGAGCTGTTTTTT	CASSQLAGAGELFF
NA	NA	TRBV2	TRBJ1-5	TGTGCAAGCAGGCGGGCCAATAGCAATCAGCCCCAGCATTTT	CASRRANSNQPQHF
NA	NA	TRBV6-4	TRBJ2-3	TGTGCCAGCAGTGACACCCCGGTGGCGGTTAGCACAGATACGCAGTATTTT	CASSDTPVAVSTDTQYF
NA	NA	TRBV7-2	TRBJ2-3	TGTGCCAGCAGCTTAGAAAGTCTATTCACAGATACGCAGTATTTT	CASSLESLFTDTQYF
NA	TRBD2	TRBV2	TRBJ2-1	TGTGCCAGCACCGATGTAGCTAGCGGGAGAGGTGAGCAGTTCTTC	CASTDVASGRGEQFF
NA	TRBD1	TRBV28	TRBJ2-5	TGTGCCAGCAGTTTAATACAGGGGGGCCAAGAGACCCAGTACTTC	CASSLIQGGQETQYF
NA	NA	TRBV5-1	TRBJ2-7	TGCGCCAGCAGCTTGGCCGGACAGTCAAACTACGAGCAGTACTTC	CASSLAGQSNYEQYF
NA	NA	TRBV6-1	TRBJ1-2	TGTGCCAGCAGTGAAGCGGGGCCTACGATGCGCGGCTACACCTTC	CASSEAGPTMRGYTF
NA	TRBD1	TRBV7-9	TRBJ1-2	TGTGCCAGCAGCTCTAAGCTCGACAGGGCAAACTATGGCTACACCTTC	CASSSKLDRANYGYTF
NA	TRBD1	TRBV6-2/TRBV6-3	TRBJ1-2	TGTGCCAGCAGTTACGGACAGGGGCCCTATGGCTACACCTTC	CASSYGQGPYGYTF
NA	NA	TRBV6-5	TRBJ1-1	TGTGCCAGCAGTTTCGCCGGGGGCACTGAAGCTTTCTTT	CASSFAGGTEAFF
NA	TRBD2	TRBV24-1	TRBJ2-2	TGTGCCACCAGTGATTCCCTTGGACTAGCGGGAGGGTACACCGGGGAGCTGTTTTTT	CATSDSLGLAGGYTGELFF
NA	TRBD1	TRBV19	TRBJ2-3	TGTGCCAGTAGTATTAACAGGGGGCCGGGGTCAGATACGCAGTATTTT	CASSINRGPGSDTQYF
once	NA	TRBV7-9	TRBJ2-5	TGTGCCAGCAGCCAAGGCGACAGCGCAAACCAAGAGACCCAGTACTTC	CASSQGDSANQETQYF
many	NA	TRBV2	TRBJ1-4	TGTGCCAGCAGTGAACTGGACATTAATGAAAAACTGTTTTTT	CASSELDINEKLFF
once	NA	TRBV29-1	TRBJ1-2	TGCAGCGTTGCCCGGACTTTTGACCCAAATGGCTACACCTTC	CSVARTFDPNGYTF
NA	NA	TRBV9	TRBJ1-4	TGTGCCAGCAGCGTAGGCGGGTTTAATGAAAAACTGTTTTTT	CASSVGGFNEKLFF
NA	TRBD1	TRBV7-8	TRBJ1-1	TGTGCCAGCAGCCAGAGGGACAGAATGAACACTGAAGCTTTCTTT	CASSQRDRMNTEAFF
once	TRBD1	TRBV3-1/TRBV3-2	TRBJ2-3	TGTGCCAGCAGCCTCCGACAGGGGGTATTTGATACGCAGTATTTT	CASSLRQGVFDTQYF